The clone carrying this T cell receptor (beta chain) was counted between two and nine times. PCR was run on genomic DNA. Amplification of the beta chain CDR3 used 30 forward and 13 reverse multiplex primers. One entry per CDR3 protein, called by TCRdb with MiXCR from the multiplex PCR reads. The profile covers fewer than 300,000 distinct CDR3 sequences, with more than 45% appearing a single time and about 13% taken by the ten largest. This record belongs to a study of type 1 and type 2 diabetes patients. J lost 5 bases, V lost 5 bases, and 4 bases had no gene match. Germline CDR1 LNHDA, CDR2 SQIVND (reference sequence). This CDR3 has 14 amino acids.

V usage is TRBV19 and J usage is TRBJ2-2; 8 bases align to TRBD2. The sequence derives from a man younger than 35 with type 2 diabetes. Specimen: peripheral blood mononuclear cells (PBMCs). The CDR3 spells CASSYPSGTGELFF. The CDR3 coding sequence is TGTGCCAGTAGTTATCCTAGCGGGACCGGGGAGCTGTTTTTT. Using reference TRBV19 and TRBJ2-2 for the parts outside the CDR3, the full variable domain is DGGITQSPKYLFRKEGQNVTLSCEQNLNHDAMYWYRQDPGQGLRLIYYSQIVNDFQKGDIAEGYSVSREKKESFPLTVTSAQKNPTAFYLCASSYPSGTGELFFGEGSRLTVL.